This is a list of T cell receptor beta chains from one sample in a study of T cell responses to AZD1222 COVID-19 vaccine. The protocol was immunoSEQ multiplex PCR, while the TCRdb copy is restricted to in-frame clones and leaves out a portion. The data contain around 190,000 clones, roughly 92% of them singletons. This material consisted of peripheral blood, taken on day 0 of AZD1222 vaccination. These receptors came from an adult in good health. CDR3s include the opening cysteine and the closing phenylalanine or tryptophan. The order of the fields is clone size, V gene, D gene, J gene, CDR3 DNA, CDR3 protein. A D gene is named only where the DNA matches it firmly. Clone size is stated in some rows and not others, as once, few, many or a class when expanded.

>NA|TRBV4-1|NA|TRBJ2-3
TGCGCCAGCAGCCAAGTGAGGGTCAGGGGCACAGATACGCAGTATTTT
CASSQVRVRGTDTQYF
>NA|TRBV10-2|TRBD1|TRBJ1-4
TGCGCCAGCAGTATAATTCCTTTAGACAGGGTCTCTAATGAAAAACTGTTTTTT
CASSIIPLDRVSNEKLFF
>few|TRBV6-1|NA|TRBJ1-5
TGTGCCAGCAGTGAACGCGGTGGGGGGCTTAGCAATCAGCCCCAGCATTTT
CASSERGGGLSNQPQHF
>NA|TRBV27|NA|TRBJ2-4
TGTGCCAGCAGTTTCCGGGGTGGGCTAGCCAAAAACATTCAGTACTTC
CASSFRGGLAKNIQYF
>NA|TRBV3-1/TRBV3-2|TRBD1|TRBJ1-5
TGTGCCAGCAGCCAAGCGGACAGGACACAGCCCCAGCATTTT
CASSQADRTQPQHF
>NA|TRBV5-1|TRBD1|TRBJ2-3
TGCGCCAGCAGCTACCCGGGACAGGGCACAGATACGCAGTATTTT
CASSYPGQGTDTQYF
>NA|TRBV19|NA|TRBJ2-2
TGTGCCAGTAGGTGGGGCGGGGAGCTGTTTTTT
CASRWGGELFF
>NA|TRBV24-1|NA|TRBJ1-2
TGTGCCACCAGTGATTTTGCCGGGAGTGGCTACACCTTC
CATSDFAGSGYTF
>NA|TRBV11-1|NA|TRBJ2-2
TGTGCCAGCAGCTTAGATTTCGCAGGGAACACCGGGGAGCTGTTTTTT
CASSLDFAGNTGELFF
>once|TRBV27|TRBD1|TRBJ1-6
TGTGCCAGCAGTCCGCGGACAGGGCTCTATAATTCACCCCTCCACTTT
CASSPRTGLYNSPLHF
>NA|TRBV5-1|NA|TRBJ2-7
TGCGCCAGCAGCTTGGGGCACGGGACTGAGTCCTACGAGCAGTACTTC
CASSLGHGTESYEQYF
>NA|TRBV18|NA|TRBJ2-7
TGTGCCAGCTCACCGGGAAGCCCCGAGCAGTACTTC
CASSPGSPEQYF
>NA|TRBV10-3|NA|TRBJ1-3
TGTGCCATCAGTGAGTCGGACGGGTACTCTGGAAACACCATATATTTT
CAISESDGYSGNTIYF
>NA|TRBV19|NA|TRBJ1-2
TGTGCCAGTAGGGGACTGAATAACTATGGCTACACCTTC
CASRGLNNYGYTF
>NA|TRBV19|NA|TRBJ1-5
TGTGCCAGTAGTATTATAACGAGTGGGGGGGGCAATCAGCCCCAGCATTTT
CASSIITSGGGNQPQHF
>NA|TRBV10-3|NA|TRBJ1-1
TGTGCCATCAGTGAGTCGAACGGGAACACTGAAGCTTTCTTT
CAISESNGNTEAFF
>NA|TRBV18|TRBD1|TRBJ2-3
TGTGCCAGCTCACTAGGACAGGGGGCTGGAGATACGCAGTATTTT
CASSLGQGAGDTQYF
>NA|TRBV12-3/TRBV12-4|NA|TRBJ2-3
TGTGCCAGCACCGATCAAACGGGTGCTACGCAGTATTTT
CASTDQTGATQYF
>NA|TRBV9|NA|TRBJ1-2
TGTGCCAGCAGCGTAGTGTGGGAAGGGGGCTACACCTTC
CASSVVWEGGYTF
>NA|TRBV28|NA|TRBJ1-5
TGTGCCAGCAGTAAAGGGAGCCAGCCCCAGCATTTT
CASSKGSQPQHF
>NA|TRBV2|NA|TRBJ1-5
TGTGCCAGCAGTGTGGCGTGGGGCAATCAGCCCCAGCATTTT
CASSVAWGNQPQHF
>NA|TRBV7-2|TRBD1|TRBJ1-1
TGTGCCAGCAGCTTTCAGGGGGGGTTCACTGAAGCTTTCTTT
CASSFQGGFTEAFF
>NA|TRBV10-3|NA|TRBJ1-3
TGTGCCATCAGTTCCGGCACAGGGAGAAACACCATATATTTT
CAISSGTGRNTIYF
>NA|TRBV11-1|TRBD1|TRBJ1-4
TGTGCCAGCAGCTTGGTTCGTCGAGGGGGCCGGGAAAAACTGTTTTTT
CASSLVRRGGREKLFF
>once|TRBV3-1/TRBV3-2|NA|TRBJ1-1
TGTGCCAGCAGCCAACAACGGACGACTCCCCCTGAAGCTTTCTTT
CASSQQRTTPPEAFF
>NA|TRBV7-9|NA|TRBJ2-5
TGTGCCAGCAGCTTCCAACAGGGTTGGCAAGAGACCCAGTACTTC
CASSFQQGWQETQYF
>NA|TRBV7-2|NA|TRBJ2-6
TGTGCCAGCAGCGCAGCGGGGACAGCCTTTTACTCTGGGGCCAACGTCCTGACTTTC
CASSAAGTAFYSGANVLTF
>NA|TRBV7-9|NA|TRBJ2-7
TGTGCCACCTCCATCGGGACAATGGCCTACGAGCAGTACTTC
CATSIGTMAYEQYF
>once|TRBV18|NA|TRBJ1-3
TGTGCCAGCTCACCTTCTTTTCCCACCGCGTTGTATTTT
CASSPSFPTALYF
>NA|TRBV7-9|NA|TRBJ2-7
TGTGCCAGCAGCTTAAGTGGCCAGAGATATCCTAACTCCTACGAGCAGTACTTC
CASSLSGQRYPNSYEQYF
>NA|TRBV10-3|TRBD1|TRBJ1-2
TGTGCCATCACTCCGGGACAGGGGTATGTGGTCGATGGCTACACCTTC
CAITPGQGYVVDGYTF
>NA|TRBV28|NA|TRBJ1-2
TGTGCCAGCAGTTCTTCCGGGGGTCGCGGCTACACCTTC
CASSSSGGRGYTF
>NA|TRBV7-2|TRBD2|TRBJ2-7
TGTGCCAGCAGCTTAGGGGGAGGGATGGGCTACGAGCAGTACTTC
CASSLGGGMGYEQYF
>NA|TRBV7-3|NA|TRBJ1-6
TGTGCCAGCAGCTTAACCGGAGGTACACAGGGTAGGCAATCACCCCTCCACTTT
CASSLTGGTQGRQSPLHF
>NA|TRBV7-6|TRBD2|TRBJ2-1
TGTGCCAGCAGCCGCCGAGGGAGCGGGGGGGGCGCTGAGCAGTTCTTC
CASSRRGSGGGAEQFF